This T cell receptor beta chain was found in a study of T cells in Graves' hyperthyroidism and ophthalmopathy. This CDR3 region has 13 residues. Trimming removed 3 bases from V and 4 bases from J, with 9 bases in between. The V gene's germline CDR1 is SNHLY and CDR2 FYNNEI. Amplified TCR beta CDR3 regions came from RNA transcripts. Initially, a first-round RT-PCR of the TCR CDR3 employed the HTBI primer set. TCRdb analysed the multiplex PCR reads with MiXCR anew, one entry per CDR3 protein. The data show 250,000 to 300,000 distinct CDR3 sequences, around 15% seen once. This clonotype has at least ten counts.

V is TRBV2 and J is TRBJ1-2, with a possible D match to TRBD1 (5 bases). What was sequenced was blood. The origin of this receptor is a woman in her 40s with Graves' hyperthyroidism. The CDR3: CASSDPGRYGYTF. The CDR3 DNA reads as TGTGCCAGCAGTGATCCGGGGCGCTATGGCTACACCTTC.